The subject of this entry is one T cell receptor (beta chain). Its target is not known. One end of the junction is discordant with germline, which a read error may explain. The data are from a study of cytomegalovirus exposure and HLA in healthy donors. The study's findings and limits: In a later analysis, DRB1 alleles had the most associated TCRs; HLA-C alleles the fewest.

The CDR3 extends over 17 amino acids. Germline V gives CDR1 SEHNR, CDR2 FQNEAQ (reference sequence). PCR primers comprised 60 Vbeta and 13 Jbeta primers. Produced via immunoSEQ multiplex PCR; TCRdb's table is partial and in-frame only. The data hold 110,000 to 150,000 clones, with about 77% observed a single time. This receptor was obtained from a male donor in good health and CMV-seronegative. The chain links TRBV7-9 to TRBJ1-1, with 11 positions matching TRBD1. Source material: PBMCs. CDR3 DNA sequence: TGTTCCAGCAGCTTAGGAAGGACAGGGGGCAGGGGTACTGAAGCTTTCTTT. As protein: CSSSLGRTGGRGTEAFF.